The 24 T cell receptor beta chains below come from one sample, sequenced in a study of T cell clonality in common variable immunodeficiency. The table came from immunoSEQ multiplex PCR; TCRdb's copy has only in-frame clones and leaves some out. The sample holds more than 35,000 clones, and no clone turns up only once. The material sequenced was peripheral blood mononuclear cells. Receptors were obtained from a person aged 18-70 years in good health.

This clone was seen at least ten times. The read is 3 residues too short to cover the CDR3 end, so that end is filled in from the germline J gene. The V call is TRBV20-1, the J call TRBJ2-7; TRBD2 aligns across 9 bases. This CDR3 contains 16 residues. With 0 bases clipped from V and 0 bases from J, the junction kept 6 bases outside the gene matches. Germline V CDR1 and CDR2: DFQATT, SNEGSKA (reference sequence). CDR3 bases read: TGCAGTGCTAGAGATTTTCTAGCGGGACTCTCCTACGAG. It encodes CSARDFLAGLSYE. The whole CDR3 sequence is CSARDFLAGLSYEQYF.

This clone was counted ten times or more. The read finishes 3 residues shy of the CDR3 end, and the germline J gene is used to complete it. J is TRBJ1-2 and V is TRBV14; D is ambiguous. Trimming cost V 4 bases and J 7 bases, with 10 bases left between them. From germline, CDR1 is SGHDN and CDR2 FVKESK. The CDR3 loop spans 12 amino acids. This chain's CDR3 is CASSRNRVGYTF. The part of the CDR3 DNA that was read is TGTGCCAGCAGCCGTAACAGAGTTGGC.

This clone was counted only a few times. The CDR3 is cut off 3 residues early in the read; its end comes from the germline J gene. The chain links TRBV7-9 to TRBJ2-7; a possible D gene is TRBD1 (5 bases). V shed 3 bases and J shed 2 bases, with 11 bases lying between them. Germline loops: CDR1 SEHNR, CDR2 FQNEAQ (reference sequence). The CDR3 runs 14 residues. Here the CDR3 reads CASSFETGAYEQYF. The CDR3 bases that were read are TGTGCCAGCAGCTTTGAAACAGGAGCCTACGAG.

This clone has a count of ten or more. The sequenced fragment ends 3 residues before the CDR3 boundary, so the rest is inferred from the germline J gene. The chain joins TRBV11-2 to TRBJ2-7, with D unresolved. V dropped 4 bases and J dropped 4 bases, with 14 bases sitting between them. In germline, CDR1 is SGHAT, CDR2 FQNNGV. The CDR3 is made up of 14 amino acids. CDR3 loop: CASSSFATTYEQYF. CDR3 bases read: TGTGCCAGCAGCTCCTTCGCCACTACATACGAG.

This clone was seen at least ten times. The read falls 3 residues short of the CDR3 end, and the missing part is taken from the germline J gene. The genes are TRBV12-3 or TRBV12-4 and TRBJ2-5; perhaps TRBD1 as D (6 bases). V was trimmed by 6 bases and J by 3 bases, leaving 17 bases between them. The CDR3 has 15 amino acids. The DNA read from the CDR3 is TGTGCCAGCAGACCACAGGGCCACCATGAAGAGACC. It yields the protein CASRPQGHHEET. The full CDR3 is CASRPQGHHEETQYF.

Note on this clone: The read falls 3 residues short of the CDR3 end, and the missing part is taken from the germline J gene. The chain carries TRBV19 and TRBJ1-2, with D perhaps matching TRBD1 (6 bases). Looked up from germline, CDR1 is LNHDA and CDR2 is SQIVND (reference sequence). The CDR3 is 16 residues long. The CDR3 here is CASSITNRASYNDYTF. The CDR3 DNA, read in part, is TGTGCCAGTAGTATTACGAACAGGGCCTCCTACAATGAC.

This clone showed up many times. Read sequence stops 3 residues before the CDR3 end, and the germline J gene provides the missing end. The chain uses TRBV19 and TRBJ1-1; maybe TRBD1 (5 bases). The CDR3 sequence is 15 residues long. Germline V CDR1 and CDR2: LNHDA, SQIVND (reference sequence). The V and J ends lost 1 base and 1 base respectively, with 10 bases between them. The CDR3 protein is CASSIARQTNTEAFF. The CDR3 DNA, read in part, is TGTGCCAGTAGTATAGCTCGACAGACGAACACTGAA.

This clone showed up just a few times. The CDR3 end is not reached by the read, which stops 3 residues before it; the germline J gene fills it in. The V call is TRBV18, the J call TRBJ2-5; 15 bases are a match to TRBD2. CDR1 is KGHSH, CDR2 LQKENI, per germline. V lost 3 bases, J lost 4 bases, and 6 bases stayed unmatched. CDR3 size: 17 residues. This CDR3 is CASSPPGLAGGGETQYF. The CDR3 DNA, read in part, is TGTGCCAGCTCACCGCCGGGACTAGCGGGAGGAGGAGAGACC.

This clone was observed at least ten times. Read data end 3 residues before the CDR3 end; the end is taken from the germline J gene. The chain carries TRBV2 and TRBJ1-5; D is possibly TRBD1 (6 bases). V was pared by 6 bases and J by 1 base, with 13 bases between. Germline V CDR1 and CDR2: SNHLY, FYNNEI. This CDR3 region has 15 residues. The CDR3 protein is CASSRDTVSNQPQHF. CDR3 DNA, as far as it was read: TGTGCCAGCAGCAGGGACACCGTAAGCAATCAGCCC.

In its sample, this clone was seen many times. Read sequence stops 3 residues before the CDR3 end, and the germline J gene provides the missing end. This chain uses TRBV7-9 with TRBJ1-2, with a possible D match to TRBD1 (5 bases). V lost 2 bases and J lost 3, with 7 bases in between. Germline CDR1 reads SEHNR; CDR2 reads FQNEAQ (reference sequence). The CDR3 sequence is 13 residues long. CDR3 bases read: TGTGCCAGCAGCTTAACGGGGGACTATGGC. It is translated as CASSLTGDYG. The full CDR3 protein is CASSLTGDYGYTF.

This clone occurred many times. The sequenced fragment ends 3 residues before the CDR3 boundary, so the rest is inferred from the germline J gene. The V gene is TRBV18, the J gene TRBJ1-3, with D perhaps matching TRBD1 (5 bases). The CDR3 has 13 amino acids. Germline CDR1 and CDR2: KGHSH and LQKENI. V lost 3 bases and J 9 bases, leaving 12 bases between the germline ends. The sequenced part of the CDR3 DNA is TGTGCCAGCTCACCGACTCGGGGGACCACC. Translation gives CASSPTRGTT. In full, the CDR3 reads CASSPTRGTTIYF.

Regarding this clone: Coverage ceases 3 residues before the CDR3 finishes, and the germline J gene fills in the end. V gene TRBV27 combines with J gene TRBJ2-7; a weak D match, TRBD2 (5 bases). The CDR3 is 14 residues long. Trimming stripped 4 bases from V and 5 bases from J, with 15 bases between. Germline V gene lookup returns CDR1 MNHEY and CDR2 SMNVEV (reference sequence). The CDR3 sequence: CASSSAGLPDEQYF. Partial CDR3 DNA: TGTGCCAGCAGTTCGGCGGGCCTCCCTGACGAG.

This clone was counted ten times or more. The read stops 3 residues short of the end of the CDR3; the missing end is completed from the germline J gene. The gene calls are TRBV20-1 and TRBJ2-3; the match to TRBD1 covers 7 bases. The CDR3 covers 12 residues. Germline V CDR1 and CDR2: DFQATT, SNEGSKA (reference sequence). V was clipped by 6 bases and J by 4 bases; unmatched bases: 4. The covered CDR3 bases are TGCAGTGCCCGACAGGGTCCAGATACG. Translating it yields CSARQGPDT. The CDR3 as a whole reads CSARQGPDTQYF.

This clone has a count of ten or more. Read data end 3 residues before the CDR3 end; the end is taken from the germline J gene. The chain employs TRBV20-1 and TRBJ2-7; 7 nucleotides agree with TRBD2. There are 12 residues in the CDR3. The V gene end was trimmed by 2 bases and the J gene end by 3 bases; junction bases not matched to a gene: 1. The germline V gene has CDR1 DFQATT and CDR2 SNEGSKA (reference sequence). Partial CDR3 DNA: TGCAGTGCTAGAAAGCGGGACTACGAG. Translated: CSARKRDYE. The whole CDR3 is CSARKRDYEQYF.

This clone came up many times. The read terminates 3 residues ahead of where the CDR3 ends, so the germline J gene completes it. This chain uses TRBV7-2 with TRBJ2-7, with D possibly being TRBD2 (6 bases). Looked up from germline, CDR1 is SGHTA and CDR2 is FQGNSA. V gave up 1 base and J gave up 4 bases, with 11 bases separating them. This CDR3 contains 14 residues. The part of the CDR3 DNA that was read is TGTGCCAGCAGCTTAGTTTGGGGGGAATACGAG. This encodes CASSLVWGEYE. The full CDR3 protein reads CASSLVWGEYEQYF.

In this sample, this clone turned up many times. From the germline J gene comes the end of the CDR3, since the read stops 3 residues before it. The chain carries TRBV19 and TRBJ2-5, with D possibly TRBD1 on 7 matching bases. Trimming stripped 5 bases from V and 5 bases from J, with 18 bases between. CDR1 and CDR2 from the germline V gene are LNHDA and SQIVND (reference sequence). The CDR3 contains 15 residues. This CDR3 is CASSRAEGASETQYF. The DNA read from the CDR3 is TGTGCCAGTAGTCGGGCGGAGGGGGCGAGTGAGACC.

This clone was detected many times. Read coverage stops 3 residues before the CDR3 terminus; the germline J gene supplies the remainder. The chain employs TRBV2 and TRBJ2-5, with 7 bases identical to TRBD2. CDR1 is SNHLY, CDR2 FYNNEI, per germline. V was pared by 1 base and J by 5 bases, with 4 bases of the junction left unmatched. This CDR3 spans 14 amino acids. The CDR3 DNA, read in part, is TGTGCCAGCAGTGAAGGGATGGGGGGGGAGACC. Translating gives CASSEGMGGET. The whole CDR3 sequence reads CASSEGMGGETQYF.

Ten or more counts support this clone. The read stops 3 residues short of the end of the CDR3; the missing end is completed from the germline J gene. The chain employs TRBV19 and TRBJ2-7; TRBD1 matches at 8 bases. Trimming removed 3 bases from V and 2 bases from J; junction bases left unmatched: 6. In germline, CDR1 is LNHDA, CDR2 SQIVND (reference sequence). This CDR3 is built from 15 residues. The CDR3 bases that were read are TGTGCCAGTAGTATGCAGGACAGGGCCACCTACGAG. The encoded protein is CASSMQDRATYE. The whole CDR3 protein is CASSMQDRATYEQYF.

This clone was counted ten times or more. The CDR3 end lies 3 residues beyond the end of the read and is filled in from the germline J gene. The rearrangement joins TRBV20-1 to TRBJ1-6; TRBD1 matches at 8 bases. Germline CDR1 and CDR2: DFQATT and SNEGSKA (reference sequence). The V and J ends lost 6 bases and 10 bases, in that order; junction bases with no gene match: 17. The CDR3 loop spans 16 amino acids. CDR3 residues: CSAPNPLTGVESPLHF. The part of the CDR3 DNA that was read is TGCAGTGCCCCAAACCCACTGACAGGGGTAGAATCACCC.

Ten or more counts support this clone. The read halts 3 residues ahead of the CDR3 end, with the missing end drawn from the germline J gene. The chain carries TRBV19 and TRBJ2-6; 10 bases map to TRBD2. The junction had 8 bases not matched to a gene; V was cut back by 3 bases and J by 3 bases. CDR3 length: 18 amino acids. The germline CDR1 and CDR2 sequences are LNHDA and SQIVND (reference sequence). The covered CDR3 bases are TGTGCCAGTAGTATTGGCAGCGGGAGGGTTAGTGGGGCCAACGTC. It translates to CASSIGSGRVSGANV. The complete CDR3 protein is CASSIGSGRVSGANVLTF.

This clone was seen repeatedly, ten times or more. The read comes to an end 3 residues before the CDR3 does, leaving the germline J gene to fill in the end. This chain joins TRBV6-2 or TRBV6-3 and TRBJ2-1; TRBD2 agrees at 13 bases. V lost 6 bases and J lost 5; bases outside the gene matches: 10. This CDR3 is built from 17 residues. Looked up from germline, CDR1 is MNHEY and CDR2 is SVGEGT. The CDR3: CASRQSGTSGNHNEQFF. Partial CDR3 DNA: TGTGCCAGCAGGCAATCCGGGACTAGCGGGAACCACAATGAG.

This clone was picked up many times. With the read ending 3 residues before the CDR3 end, the germline J gene is used to fill in that end. The J gene is TRBJ1-2, the V gene TRBV11-2; tentative D call: TRBD1 (6 bases). V was cut by 3 bases and J by 2 bases, with 10 bases left in between. Germline loops: CDR1 SGHAT, CDR2 FQNNGV. This CDR3 has 14 amino acids. The CDR3 loop is CASSFPDRNYGYTF. The part of the CDR3 DNA that was read is TGTGCCAGCAGCTTTCCGGACAGAAACTATGGC.

This clone was picked up many times. Read data end 3 residues before the CDR3 end; the end is taken from the germline J gene. The genes are TRBV19 and TRBJ2-7, with 8 bases matching TRBD1. Germline CDR1 reads LNHDA; CDR2 reads SQIVND (reference sequence). The CDR3 spans 12 residues. J was trimmed by 6 bases and V by 5 bases; bases with no gene match: 3. The sequenced CDR3 bases are TGTGCCAGTAGTTCCACAGGGGGCGAG. As protein: CASSSTGGE. The complete CDR3 reads CASSSTGGEQYF.

This clone came up many times. The read comes to an end 3 residues before the CDR3 does, leaving the germline J gene to fill in the end. This chain links TRBV20-1 with TRBJ2-2, with 10 bases aligning to TRBD2. Germline CDR1 is DFQATT and CDR2 is SNEGSKA (reference sequence). J gave up 4 bases and V 3 bases, and 2 bases lay outside the gene matches. The CDR3 loop spans 14 amino acids. This chain's CDR3 is CSASPSGSTGELFF. Partial CDR3 DNA: TGCAGTGCTAGTCCTAGCGGGAGCACCGGGGAG.